Listed below are T cell receptor beta chains from one sample, sequenced in a study of T cells in Graves' hyperthyroidism and ophthalmopathy. TCRdb redid the calling of the multiplex PCR reads with MiXCR, one entry per CDR3 protein. The table lists about 580,000 distinct CDR3 sequences, approximately 44% of them singletons. Sequenced sample: peripheral blood or thyroid tissue (not recorded which). The receptors were sampled from a woman aged 18-35 years with Graves' hyperthyroidism. CDR3s include the opening cysteine and the closing phenylalanine or tryptophan. Each record gives: J gene, clone size, D gene, V gene, CDR3 protein, CDR3 DNA. The D gene is left open where the match is weak. Clone size, where shown, is once, few, many, or a class for clones that have expanded.

TRBJ1-5,many,.,TRBV5-1,CASSPDGLNQPQHF,TGCGCCAGCAGCCCGGACGGACTTAATCAGCCCCAGCATTTT
TRBJ2-7,many,TRBD2,TRBV6-2/TRBV6-3,CASEGTSPTYEQYF,TGTGCCAGCGAAGGGACTAGCCCCACCTACGAGCAGTACTTC
TRBJ2-5,few,.,TRBV4-1,CASSPSASTAETQYF,TGCGCCAGCAGCCCATCCGCCTCGACAGCAGAGACCCAGTACTTC
TRBJ2-7,.,TRBD2,TRBV20-1,CSAPRRESNEQYF,TGCAGTGCCCCGCGGCGGGAGTCCAATGAGCAGTACTTC
TRBJ2-1,few,.,TRBV20-1,CSARTFHNEQFF,TGCAGTGCTAGAACGTTTCACAATGAGCAGTTCTTC
TRBJ1-1,.,.,TRBV10-3,CASSYLQGGTEASF,TGTGCCAGCAGTTACCTTCAGGGCGGCACTGAAGCTTCCTTT
TRBJ2-7,many,.,TRBV2,CASSEEIGHEQYF,TGTGCCAGCAGTGAAGAGATAGGACACGAGCAGTACTTC
TRBJ1-5,.,.,TRBV27,CASSLFPGIGNQPQHF,TGTGCCAGCAGTTTATTCCCAGGGATTGGCAATCAGCCCCAGCATTTT
TRBJ1-3,many,TRBD1,TRBV7-2,CASSLLGGGGNTIYF,TGTGCCAGCAGCTTATTAGGGGGCGGAGGAAACACCATATATTTT
TRBJ1-1,many,.,TRBV19,CASSNLGSMNTEAFF,TGTGCCAGTAGTAACTTGGGGAGTATGAACACTGAAGCTTTCTTT
TRBJ1-5,many,.,TRBV6-5,CASKNRNSNQPQHF,TGTGCCAGCAAGAACAGGAATAGCAATCAGCCCCAGCATTTT
TRBJ2-7,many,.,TRBV12-3/TRBV12-4,CASSSSGQGDEQYF,TGTGCCAGCAGCTCTAGCGGCCAGGGGGACGAGCAGTACTTC
TRBJ2-5,.,.,TRBV10-1,CASSSRDRPQETQYF,TGCGCCAGCAGCTCCCGAGACCGCCCCCAAGAGACCCAGTACTTC
TRBJ1-1,.,.,TRBV29-1,CSGGEARGANTEAFF,TGCAGCGGCGGGGAGGCGAGAGGAGCGAACACTGAAGCTTTCTTT
TRBJ2-6,.,.,TRBV2,CASSEVRGSGANVLTF,TGTGCCAGCAGTGAGGTTAGGGGCTCTGGGGCCAACGTCCTGACTTTC
TRBJ2-5,many,TRBD1,TRBV6-5,CASSGDRGGGETQYF,TGTGCCAGCAGTGGGGACAGGGGAGGAGGTGAGACCCAGTACTTC
TRBJ2-7,.,TRBD1,TRBV5-1,CASSQGDRGTEQYF,TGCGCCAGCAGCCAAGGGGACAGGGGTACCGAGCAGTACTTC
TRBJ2-7,many,.,TRBV5-6,CASSLVSPEPYEQYF,TGTGCCAGCAGCTTGGTCTCGCCAGAACCCTACGAGCAGTACTTC
TRBJ1-2,.,.,TRBV29-1,CSVAFSGTGRANYGYTF,TGCAGCGTTGCATTCTCCGGGACCGGCAGGGCGAACTATGGCTACACCTTC
TRBJ2-5,many,.,TRBV29-1,CSVEAPGRAVQETQYF,TGCAGCGTTGAAGCTCCCGGCCGAGCGGTTCAAGAGACCCAGTACTTC
TRBJ2-1,few,.,TRBV2,CPSSGRALSYNEQFF,TGTCCCAGCTCAGGGCGTGCTCTATCCTACAATGAGCAGTTCTTC
TRBJ2-7,.,.,TRBV29-1,CSTKHREGTYEQYF,TGCAGCACCAAGCACAGGGAAGGAACCTACGAGCAGTACTTC
TRBJ1-3,.,TRBD1,TRBV20-1,CSAGDRGSGNTIYF,TGCAGTGCTGGGGACAGGGGTTCTGGAAACACCATATATTTT
TRBJ1-2,once,.,TRBV15,CATSSYNRDNYGYTF,TGTGCCACCAGCAGTTACAACAGGGACAACTATGGCTACACCTTC
TRBJ2-7,few,.,TRBV12-3/TRBV12-4,CASSFRQLSYEQYF,TGTGCCAGCAGTTTTCGACAGCTCTCCTACGAGCAGTACTTC
TRBJ2-2,many,.,TRBV20-1,CSATGGGTGELFF,TGCAGTGCTACCGGGGGAGGCACCGGGGAGCTGTTTTTT
TRBJ2-3,.,.,TRBV7-8,CASSSQGTSTSTDTQYF,TGTGCCAGCAGCTCTCAAGGGACTTCGACTAGCACAGATACGCAGTATTTT
TRBJ1-4,many,.,TRBV5-5,CASSLFQTEKLFF,TGTGCCAGCAGCTTGTTTCAGACTGAAAAACTGTTTTTT
TRBJ1-6,.,TRBD1,TRBV6-1,CASRTTGGRNSPLHF,TGTGCCAGCAGAACAACAGGGGGGCGTAATTCACCCCTCCACTTT
TRBJ2-5,many,TRBD2,TRBV5-8,CASSVRLAGQETQYF,TGTGCCAGCAGCGTCCGACTAGCGGGCCAAGAGACCCAGTACTTC
TRBJ2-7,many,TRBD1,TRBV19,CASSRRDRDMYEQYF,TGTGCCAGTAGTCGCCGGGACAGGGATATGTACGAGCAGTACTTC
TRBJ2-3,.,.,TRBV7-6,CASSLGAGKVTDTQYF,TGTGCCAGCAGCTTAGGTGCGGGTAAGGTCACAGATACGCAGTATTTT
TRBJ2-7,.,.,TRBV7-9,CASSSPSTSPYEQYF,TGTGCCAGCAGCTCGCCCTCGACTAGTCCGTACGAGCAGTACTTC
TRBJ1-3,few,TRBD1,TRBV4-1,CASSQDRGTGYGNTIYF,TGCGCCAGCAGCCAAGATCGGGGGACAGGGTATGGAAACACCATATATTTT
TRBJ2-1,.,.,TRBV29-1,CSVEDLMRGPYNEQFF,TGCAGCGTTGAAGATCTAATGCGGGGACCCTACAATGAGCAGTTCTTC
TRBJ1-5,many,.,TRBV18,CASSPGQYSNQPQHF,TGCGCCAGCAGTCCCGGACAGTATAGCAATCAGCCCCAGCATTTT
TRBJ2-7,.,TRBD2,TRBV9,CASSVGSFGGSNEQYF,TGTGCCAGCAGCGTAGGAAGTTTTGGCGGGAGCAACGAGCAGTACTTC
TRBJ1-1,few,.,TRBV6-6,CASSYSPGLNTEAFF,TGTGCCAGCAGTTACTCGCCCGGTTTGAACACTGAAGCTTTCTTT
TRBJ1-1,.,.,TRBV20-1,CSARIRTSGNTEAFF,TGCAGTGCTAGGATAAGGACTAGCGGAAACACTGAAGCTTTCTTT
TRBJ2-7,.,TRBD2,TRBV29-1,CSAGGDTAYEQYF,TGCAGCGCCGGGGGGGACACAGCCTACGAGCAGTACTTC